A single sample is the source of the 32 T cell receptor beta chains below, sequenced in a study of T-cell memory formation after mild COVID-19. TCRdb reprocessed the 5' RACE reads with MiXCR, giving one entry per CDR3 protein. The sample lists about 430,000 distinct CDR3 sequences; about 20% were seen once. The sample taken for sequencing was PBMCs or a T cell subset sorted from them (not recorded which). Receptors originate from a man between 18 and 29 years old who had mild COVID-19 (a few samples of this study predate the infection). Cell type and time point are not known.

This clonotype was seen a few times. The V and J genes are TRBV7-9 and TRBJ2-3; TRBD1 agrees at 9 bases. Germline V gene lookup returns CDR1 SEHNR and CDR2 FQNEAQ (reference sequence). The J segment lost 5 bases and the V segment lost 7 bases, leaving 10 bases of the junction unmatched. The CDR3 consists of 15 residues. The CDR3 sequence: CASIRGTGLRDTQYF. The CDR3 DNA is TGTGCCAGCATTCGTGGGACAGGGCTGAGAGATACGCAGTATTTT. Looking up the rest from reference TRBV7-9 and TRBJ2-3 gives the full variable domain: DTGVSQNPRHKITKRGQNVTFRCDPISEHNRLYWYRQTLGQGPEFLTYFQNEAQLEKSRLLSDRFSAERPKGSFSTLEIQRTEQGDSAMYLCASIRGTGLRDTQYFGPGTRLTVL.

This chain links TRBV23-1 with TRBJ2-7; no clear D gene. TRBV23-1 is an open reading frame whose function is uncertain. This CDR3 spans 8 amino acids. The CDR3 region has the DNA TGCGCCAGCAGTTTCAAACACGTC. This sequence encodes CASSFKHV.

The rearrangement uses TRBV7-2 and TRBJ2-5; 11 positions match TRBD1. V lost 3 bases and J lost 1; bases outside the gene matches: 7. The CDR3 has 17 residues. The V gene's germline CDR1 is SGHTA and CDR2 FQGNSA. Here the CDR3 DNA reads TGTGCCAGCAGCTTGGGGACAGGGGGTGTTATCCAAGAGACCCAGTACTTC. Translated: CASSLGTGGVIQETQYF. The variable domain in full, completed from reference TRBV7-2 and TRBJ2-5, reads GAGVSQSPSNKVTEKGKDVELRCDPISGHTALYWYRQSLGQGLEFLIYFQGNSAPDKSGLPSDRFSAERTGGSVSTLTIQRTQQEDSAVYLCASSLGTGGVIQETQYFGPGTRLLVL.

This clonotype came up a few times. The chain couples TRBV6-2 or TRBV6-3 to TRBJ2-4; D is tentatively TRBD1 or TRBD2 (5 bases each). Germline V CDR1 and CDR2: MNHEY, SVGEGT. This CDR3 contains 14 residues. V was cut by 5 bases and J by 8 bases, with 16 bases left in between. CDR3 amino acids: CASSPGTVRDIQYF. In DNA form, the CDR3 reads TGTGCCAGCAGTCCCGGGACCGTCCGCGACATTCAGTACTTC.

This clonotype was counted between two and nine times. The CDR3 is CASSLVRAVREGGTNTEAFF. The CDR3 DNA sequence: TGTGCCAGCAGTTTAGTGCGAGCAGTCAGGGAGGGGGGGACGAACACTGAAGCTTTCTTT. The chain couples TRBV12-3 or TRBV12-4 to TRBJ1-1, with D possibly being TRBD1 (6 bases). There are 20 residues in the CDR3. V was clipped by 1 base and J by 1 base, with 25 bases between them.

The V call is TRBV20-1, the J call TRBJ1-3; 7 bases match TRBD1. After removal of 5 bases from V and 1 base from J, the junction contained 8 bases not matched to a gene. CDR1 is DFQATT and CDR2 is SNEGSKA in the germline V gene (reference sequence). The CDR3 covers 15 residues. Here the CDR3 reads CSAVPAQGSGNTIYF. The CDR3, as DNA: TGCAGTGCTGTCCCGGCACAGGGGTCTGGAAACACCATATATTTT.

The J gene is TRBJ2-7, the V gene TRBV2; 10 bases map to TRBD2. Germline CDR1 SNHLY, CDR2 FYNNEI. The CDR3 sequence is 16 residues long. V dropped 4 bases and J dropped 4; count of bases not matched to a gene: 10. Here the CDR3 DNA reads TGTGCCAGCAGTGCCCGAAGCGGGGGGGCCCTATACGAGCAGTACTTC. Encoded protein: CASSARSGGALYEQYF.

This clonotype was seen more than once but under ten times. This sequence joins TRBV12-5 and TRBJ1-5; D unclear. Per the germline V gene, CDR1 is LGHNT and CDR2 is FRNRAP. CDR3 length: 12 residues. Between the trimmed V and J ends, which lost 6 bases and 4 bases, there was a span of 7 bases. CDR3 region: CASGPDNQPQHF. The CDR3 DNA is TGTGCTAGTGGACCCGATAATCAGCCCCAGCATTTT.

This clonotype was seen more than once but under ten times. The CDR3 loop is CASNWASSTDTQYF. The CDR3 DNA reads as TGTGCCAGCAATTGGGCCTCTAGCACAGATACGCAGTATTTT. The chain has TRBV6-2 or TRBV6-3 and TRBJ2-3; D remains unclear. Germline V gene data show CDR1 as MNHEY and CDR2 as SVGEGT. V gave up 7 bases and J gave up 0 bases, with 11 bases separating them. There are 14 residues in the CDR3.

The chain links TRBV20-1 to TRBJ2-5, with a possible D match to TRBD2 (5 bases). The CDR3 spans 13 residues. The V end lost 0 bases, the J end lost 4 bases, and 9 bases lay between the germline ends. Germline V gene data show CDR1 as DFQATT and CDR2 as SNEGSKA (reference sequence). The CDR3 is CSARDIGVETQYF. In nucleotides, the CDR3 is TGCAGTGCTAGAGATATCGGGGTAGAGACCCAGTACTTC.

The sample holds a few counts of this clonotype. V and J are TRBV12-3 or TRBV12-4 and TRBJ1-6; no firm D call. Trimming removed 5 bases from V and 6 bases from J, with 11 bases in between. This CDR3 has 14 residues. The CDR3: CASSQSPTNSPLHF. The CDR3 nucleotides are TGTGCCAGCAGTCAAAGCCCGACTAATTCACCCCTCCACTTT.

This sequence joins TRBV29-1 and TRBJ1-1; unclear D gene. The germline V gene encodes CDR1 SQVTM and CDR2 ANQGSEA. The V gene lost 3 bases and the J gene lost 0 bases, with 5 bases spanning the gap. The CDR3 contains 12 residues. DNA of the CDR3: TGCAGCGTTGAGGTTATGAACACTGAAGCTTTCTTT. Its translation: CSVEVMNTEAFF.

This clonotype has a single count. At one of its ends the junction is not consistent with the germline gene, which may arise from a read error. The rearrangement joins TRBV20-1 to TRBJ2-3, with D possibly being TRBD1 or TRBD2 (6 bases each). Germline V gene sequence: CDR1 DFQATT, CDR2 SNEGSKA (reference sequence). CDR3 size: 14 residues. Here the CDR3 reads CSARGGPGTDTQYF. The CDR3 bases are TGCAGTGCCAGAGGGGGGCCGGGTACAGATACGCAGTATTTT.

The chain is built from TRBV18 and TRBJ1-6; the D is unclear. V dropped 2 bases and J dropped 6 bases, with 8 bases sitting between them. From germline, CDR1 is KGHSH and CDR2 LQKENI. CDR3 length equals 14 residues. DNA for the CDR3: TGTGCCAGCTCACCAAATCTGGGTAATTCACCCCTCCACTTT. Protein product: CASSPNLGNSPLHF.

The DNA of the CDR3 is TGTGCCAGCAGCTTAGAAATTATGATGGATGGCTACACCTTC. Protein: CASSLEIMMDGYTF. The chain carries TRBV7-8 and TRBJ1-2; unclear D gene. Trimming cost V 1 base and J 6 bases, with 12 bases left between them. This CDR3 has 14 amino acids. Per the germline V gene, CDR1 is SGHVS and CDR2 is FQNEAQ.

The table lists this clonotype with a few counts. The J gene is TRBJ2-7, the V gene TRBV7-9, with TRBD1 matching 9 bases. The junction had 5 bases not matched to a gene; V was cut back by 5 bases and J by 3 bases. Germline loops: CDR1 SEHNR, CDR2 FQNEAQ (reference sequence). The CDR3 has 14 residues. CDR3 in amino acids: CASSGPTGGYEQYF. The CDR3 DNA is TGTGCCAGCAGCGGCCCGACAGGGGGCTACGAGCAGTACTTC. The full variable domain, rest sourced from reference TRBV7-9 and TRBJ2-7, is DTGVSQNPRHKITKRGQNVTFRCDPISEHNRLYWYRQTLGQGPEFLTYFQNEAQLEKSRLLSDRFSAERPKGSFSTLEIQRTEQGDSAMYLCASSGPTGGYEQYFGPGTRLTVT.

This clonotype was picked up a small number of times. The J gene is TRBJ2-1, the V gene TRBV2; D is uncertain. Germline V gives CDR1 SNHLY, CDR2 FYNNEI. The CDR3 is made up of 15 amino acids. The ends were cut back, 2 bases at V and 0 bases at J, with 8 bases in the middle. CDR3 nucleotide sequence: TGTGCCAGCAGTGAAAGGCGGAGCTCCTACAATGAGCAGTTCTTC. Translation: CASSERRSSYNEQFF.

This clonotype appeared a few times. V usage is TRBV7-2 and J usage is TRBJ1-2; D may be TRBD1 (5 bases). Trimming left V 2 bases short and J 4 bases short, with 14 bases between. Germline CDR1 and CDR2: SGHTA and FQGNSA. The CDR3 covers 15 residues. The CDR3 loop reads CASSLKGAGTYGYTF. The DNA of the CDR3 is TGTGCCAGCAGCTTAAAAGGGGCGGGGACCTATGGCTACACCTTC.

This clonotype was seen only a few times. This rearrangement joins TRBV9 to TRBJ2-3; 8 bases are shared with TRBD1. The CDR3 extends over 14 amino acids. V lost 3 bases and J lost 3; bases outside the gene matches: 3. Germline V gene data show CDR1 as SGDLS and CDR2 as YYNGEE. CDR3 DNA: TGTGCCAGCAGCGCGGACAGGGCAACAGATACGCAGTATTTT. Its protein is CASSADRATDTQYF.

In DNA, the CDR3 is TGCGCCAGCAGCCAACTCTACCGGGACAGAGGCACTGAAGCTTTCTTT. Amino acids: CASSQLYRDRGTEAFF. The chain recombines TRBV4-1 with TRBJ1-1, with TRBD1 identical over 7 bases. This CDR3 comprises 16 residues. Per germline, CDR1 MGHRA and CDR2 YSYEKL. Trimming removed 2 bases from V and 4 bases from J; junction bases left unmatched: 10.

This rearrangement joins TRBV7-9 to TRBJ1-1; possibly TRBD1 for D (6 bases). This CDR3 is 16 amino acids long. Trimming removed 4 bases at V and 1 base at J, with 16 bases between. CDR1 is SEHNR, CDR2 FQNEAQ, per germline (reference sequence). The CDR3 DNA sequence: TGTGCCAGCAGCTCACCCGCCGGGGGGGCGAACACTGAAGCTTTCTTT. This translates into CASSSPAGGANTEAFF.

This clonotype was recorded many times. The V and J genes are TRBV7-2 and TRBJ2-3, with 8 bases matching TRBD2. This CDR3 spans 15 amino acids. Germline V gene lookup returns CDR1 SGHTA and CDR2 FQGNSA. V lost 1 base to trimming and J lost 9 bases; unmatched junction nucleotides: 9. Written as DNA, the CDR3 is TGTGCCAGCAGCTTAGATGGTAGCGGGGTAATGACGCAGTATTTT. Translated: CASSLDGSGVMTQYF.

The chain combines TRBV10-3 with TRBJ1-2, with 7 nucleotides matching TRBD1. Per germline, CDR1 ENHRY and CDR2 SYGVKD. Trimming at V came to 4 bases and at J to 8 bases, leaving 10 bases not matched to a gene. The CDR3 spans 14 residues. CDR3: CAISAATGIDGYTF. The DNA of the CDR3 is TGTGCCATCAGTGCCGCGACAGGGATCGACGGCTACACCTTC.

The CDR3 bases are TGTGCCAGCAGCTTTGGGACAGGCGACAATGAGCAGTTCTTC. Translated: CASSFGTGDNEQFF. The chain employs TRBV7-9 and TRBJ2-1; 8 nucleotides align to TRBD1. From germline, CDR1 is SEHNR and CDR2 FQNEAQ (reference sequence). The CDR3 sequence is 14 residues long. The junction had 3 bases not matched to a gene; V was cut back by 3 bases and J by 5 bases.

The chain is built from TRBV6-5 and TRBJ1-1; D unresolved. Germline lookup yields CDR1 MNHEY and CDR2 SVGAGI. CDR3 length: 17 residues. CDR3 in amino acids: CICSYAFGSGKNTEAFF. CDR3 DNA sequence: TGTATCTGTAGTTACGCATTCGGTTCGGGAAAGAACACTGAAGCTTTCTTT.

There are a few counts of this clonotype. This sequence joins TRBV7-9 and TRBJ2-7; TRBD2 is a possible D gene (5 bases). The length of the CDR3 is 13 residues. Trimming cost V 0 bases and J 3 bases, with 6 bases left between them. CDR1 is SEHNR, CDR2 FQNEAQ, per germline (reference sequence). CDR3 region: CASSLAGDYEQYV. For the CDR3, the DNA is TGTGCCAGCAGCTTAGCCGGGGACTACGAGCAGTACGTC.

This clonotype was counted a few times. The chain uses TRBV2 and TRBJ2-7; no definite D call. Per germline, CDR1 SNHLY and CDR2 FYNNEI. The V gene lost 7 bases and the J gene lost 3 bases, with 10 bases spanning the gap. The CDR3 sequence is 12 residues long. CDR3 DNA: TGTGCCAGCAACAGTGACGGCTACGAGCAGTACGTC. Amino acid sequence: CASNSDGYEQYV.

V gene TRBV7-6 combines with J gene TRBJ2-7; no definite D call. The CDR3 spans 15 residues. Germline CDR1 is SGHVS and CDR2 is FNYEAQ. V was trimmed by 1 base and J by 3 bases, leaving 13 bases between them. The CDR3 protein is CASSLGPIPYYEQYV. CDR3 coding DNA: TGTGCCAGCAGCTTAGGTCCCATTCCCTACTACGAGCAGTACGTC.

This clonotype has just one count. The CDR3 nucleotides read TGCGCCAGCAGCTTGACTCGCAAAGAGGGCTTCTCTGGGGCCAACGTCCTGACTTTC. This sequence encodes CASSLTRKEGFSGANVLTF. The chain couples TRBV5-1 to TRBJ2-6; possible D gene TRBD2, 5 bases. Germline lookup yields CDR1 SGHRS and CDR2 YFSETQ. V gave up 1 base and J gave up 0 bases, with 17 bases separating them. The CDR3 covers 19 residues. Full variable domain (outside the CDR3, taken from reference TRBV5-1 and TRBJ2-6): KAGVTQTPRYLIKTRGQQVTLSCSPISGHRSVSWYQQTPGQGLQFLFEYFSETQRNKGNFPGRFSGRQFSNSRSEMNVSTLELGDSALYLCASSLTRKEGFSGANVLTFGAGSRLTVL.

The chain joins TRBV7-9 to TRBJ1-1; 8 bases map to TRBD1. In germline, CDR1 is SEHNR, CDR2 FQNEAQ (reference sequence). The V and J ends lost 3 bases and 1 base, in that order; junction bases with no gene match: 7. The CDR3 is 16 residues long. In DNA form, the CDR3 reads TGTGCCAGCAGCTTTAGGGTGGACAGGGAGAACACTGAAGCTTTCTTT. Residues: CASSFRVDRENTEAFF. The full variable domain, completed using reference TRBV7-9 and TRBJ1-1, is DTGVSQNPRHKITKRGQNVTFRCDPISEHNRLYWYRQTLGQGPEFLTYFQNEAQLEKSRLLSDRFSAERPKGSFSTLEIQRTEQGDSAMYLCASSFRVDRENTEAFFGQGTRLTVV.

This clonotype was seen at least ten times. This sequence joins TRBV27 and TRBJ2-4, with a possible D match to TRBD2 (5 bases). Germline V gene lookup returns CDR1 MNHEY and CDR2 SMNVEV (reference sequence). This CDR3 has 14 residues. Trimming removed 6 bases from V and 1 base from J, with 10 bases in between. The CDR3 is CASRRASAKNIQYF. The CDR3 DNA is TGTGCCAGCAGGAGGGCTTCGGCCAAAAACATTCAGTACTTC.

V is TRBV7-3 and J is TRBJ2-1; 11 positions agree with TRBD2. The V gene's germline CDR1 is SGHTA and CDR2 FQGTGA. The J segment lost 5 bases and the V segment lost 5 bases, leaving 5 bases of the junction unmatched. The CDR3 is made up of 15 amino acids. The CDR3 region has the DNA TGTGCCAGCAGCCTGGGACTAGCGGCAAACAATGAGCAGTTCTTC. Its protein is CASSLGLAANNEQFF.